This is a list of T cell receptor beta chains from one sample in a study of T cell changes during pregnancy in multiple sclerosis. Some clones are missing from TCRdb's copy, which holds only in-frame ones; the method was immunoSEQ multiplex PCR. In the table there are some 100,000 clones, approximately 92% of which are singletons. Sequenced material: peripheral blood, taken in the second trimester of pregnancy. The receptor set was obtained from a female donor with multiple sclerosis, enrolled in a pregnancy study. The CDR3 runs from the conserved cysteine through the conserved F or W. D genes are given only for firm matches. Size values are once, few and many counts, or a class for expanded clones, and some rows have none.

TRBJ2-2 | TRBV6-5 | . | TRBD1 | TGTGCCAGCAGGCCGGGACAGGGCTTCGGGGAGCTGTTTTTT | CASRPGQGFGELFF
TRBJ2-5 | TRBV20-1 | . | . | TGCAGTGCTAGGGCCTCAGAGACCCAGTACTTC | CSARASETQYF
TRBJ1-1 | TRBV30 | . | TRBD1 | TGTGCCTGGAGTGTACGACAGGGGAACACTGAAGCTTTCTTT | CAWSVRQGNTEAFF
TRBJ1-2 | TRBV7-9 | . | . | TGTGCCAGCAGCGCCGGGATCCTTGCCCCTCTCTATGGCTACACCTTC | CASSAGILAPLYGYTF
TRBJ2-7 | TRBV7-9 | . | TRBD2 | TGTGCCAGCAGCATAGGAACCGGGGGACTAGCGGGAGAAGAGGACGAGCAGTACTTC | CASSIGTGGLAGEEDEQYF
TRBJ1-4 | TRBV5-4 | . | . | TGTGCCAGCAGTCTCCGCGGGGCTGAAAAACTGTTTTTT | CASSLRGAEKLFF
TRBJ1-5 | TRBV30 | . | . | TGTGCCTGGAGTGGGGCAGGGGCTTATCAGCCCCAGCATTTT | CAWSGAGAYQPQHF
TRBJ1-6 | TRBV7-2 | few | . | TGTGCCAGCAGCCCAGGACAGAGAGAATCACCCCTCCACTTT | CASSPGQRESPLHF
TRBJ1-2 | TRBV23-1 | . | . | TGCGCCAGCAGTCACCCTGGGCAGTCTTGGTTTGGAGGCTACACCTTC | CASSHPGQSWFGGYTF
TRBJ2-3 | TRBV19 | once | . | TGTGCCAGTAGTGTTTCCGGGACTTCAAGCACAGATACGCAGTATTTT | CASSVSGTSSTDTQYF
TRBJ2-7 | TRBV5-1 | . | . | TGCGCCAGCAGCTTGTGGGCAGGTGATAGGCAGTACTTC | CASSLWAGDRQYF
TRBJ1-1 | TRBV6-1 | . | . | TGTGCCAGCAGTGTCTTGACTGAAGCTTTCTTT | CASSVLTEAFF
TRBJ2-1 | TRBV7-3 | . | TRBD2 | TGTGCCAGCGTCAAATCGGGACTAGCGGGTAACAATGAGCAGTTCTTC | CASVKSGLAGNNEQFF
TRBJ1-1 | TRBV7-2 | . | . | TGTGCCAGCAGCTTAGAGGGGGTGAACACTGAAGCTTTCTTT | CASSLEGVNTEAFF
TRBJ2-5 | TRBV6-6 | . | TRBD1 | TGTGCCAGCAGTGCCAGTGGACAGGGTGGGACCCAGTACTTC | CASSASGQGGTQYF
TRBJ2-7 | TRBV7-8 | . | TRBD1 | TGTGCCAGCAGCTTAGGGAGAATAATAGGGGGCGCAGGACTCGAGCAGTACTTC | CASSLGRIIGGAGLEQYF
TRBJ1-6 | TRBV15 | . | . | TGTGCCACCAAAAGCAGGGGTTGGAATTCACCCCTCCACTTT | CATKSRGWNSPLHF
TRBJ2-1 | TRBV30 | . | . | TGTGCCTGGAGTCAGGGAAATGAGCAGTTCTTC | CAWSQGNEQFF
TRBJ1-5 | TRBV28 | . | TRBD1 | TGTGCCAGCAGTCTTTCGCAAGGACAGGGAGGTCAGCCCCAGCATTTT | CASSLSQGQGGQPQHF
TRBJ2-5 | TRBV6-1 | . | TRBD1 | TGTGCCAGCAGCCTGAACAGGGGGCCCCAAGAGACCCAGTACTTC | CASSLNRGPQETQYF
TRBJ2-1 | TRBV2 | . | TRBD2 | TGTGCCAGCAGTGAGGGTTTCTTTAGCGGGAATGAGCAGTTCTTC | CASSEGFFSGNEQFF
TRBJ1-5 | TRBV7-2 | . | TRBD1 | TGTGCCAGCAGCTGGACAGGGCTCGTTGATCAGCCCCAGCATTTT | CASSWTGLVDQPQHF
TRBJ2-5 | TRBV2 | . | . | TGTGCCAGCAGTGAAGGTCTGCCGGGAGAGACCCAGTACTTC | CASSEGLPGETQYF
TRBJ1-1 | TRBV21-1 | . | . | TGTGCCAGCAGCGAACAGGGTCTGACCACTGAAGCTTTCTTT | CASSEQGLTTEAFF
TRBJ1-2 | TRBV6-6 | . | . | TGTGCCAGCAGTGGGAACAGGGTAGGGAACTATGGCTACACCTTC | CASSGNRVGNYGYTF
TRBJ1-2 | TRBV5-1 | . | . | TGCGCCAGCAGTCTTCAGGGTTCTAACTATGGCTACACCTTC | CASSLQGSNYGYTF
TRBJ1-3 | TRBV5-1 | . | . | TGCGCCAGCAGCTTGGACTTCCAGGGGACGCGGGGAAACACCATATATTTT | CASSLDFQGTRGNTIYF
TRBJ1-1 | TRBV30 | . | . | TGTGCCTGGAGTGGTACGATGGCAACAGGGATCTGGAACACTGAAGCTTTCTTT | CAWSGTMATGIWNTEAFF
TRBJ2-2 | TRBV7-9 | . | . | TGTGCCAGCAGCTTTAGGGACGGGAGGAACACCGGGGAGCTGTTTTTT | CASSFRDGRNTGELFF
TRBJ1-1 | TRBV5-6 | . | . | TGTGCCAGCAGCAAGACCCAGAGAGGCACTGAAGCTTTCTTT | CASSKTQRGTEAFF
TRBJ2-1 | TRBV5-1 | . | . | TGCGCCAGCAGCTTTACAGCTTACAATGAGCAGTTCTTC | CASSFTAYNEQFF
TRBJ2-7 | TRBV7-6 | once | TRBD2 | TGTGCCAGCAGCTTAGGGGCTAGCGGGAACTCCTACGAGCAGTACTTC | CASSLGASGNSYEQYF
TRBJ2-5 | TRBV5-1 | . | . | TGCGCCAGCAGCTTGGGCCCGGGGCAAGAGACCCAGTACTTC | CASSLGPGQETQYF
TRBJ1-1 | TRBV29-1 | few | TRBD1 | TGCAGCGTTGGGACAGGGGCTAACACTGAAGCTTTCTTT | CSVGTGANTEAFF